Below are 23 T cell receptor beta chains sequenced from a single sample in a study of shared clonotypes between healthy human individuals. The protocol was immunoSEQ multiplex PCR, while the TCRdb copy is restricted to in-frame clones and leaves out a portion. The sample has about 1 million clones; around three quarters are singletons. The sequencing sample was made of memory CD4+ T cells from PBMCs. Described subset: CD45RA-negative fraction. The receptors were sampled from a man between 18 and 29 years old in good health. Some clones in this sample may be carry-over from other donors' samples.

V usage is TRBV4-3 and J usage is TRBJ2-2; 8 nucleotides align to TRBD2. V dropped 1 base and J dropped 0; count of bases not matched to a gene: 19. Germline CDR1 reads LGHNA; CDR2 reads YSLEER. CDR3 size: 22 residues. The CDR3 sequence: CASSQGLPGFLLGLANTGELFF. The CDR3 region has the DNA TGCGCCAGCAGCCAAGGGCTCCCAGGGTTTTTGCTGGGACTAGCGAACACCGGGGAGCTGTTTTTT.

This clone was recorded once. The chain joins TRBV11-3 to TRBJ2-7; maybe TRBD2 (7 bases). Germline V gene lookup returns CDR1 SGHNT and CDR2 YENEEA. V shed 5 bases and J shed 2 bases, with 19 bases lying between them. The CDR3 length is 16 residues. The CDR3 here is CASSPKGGTTTYEQYF. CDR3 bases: TGTGCCAGCAGCCCCAAGGGGGGGACTACTACCTACGAGCAGTACTTC. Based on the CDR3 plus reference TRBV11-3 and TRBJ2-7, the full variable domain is EAGVVQSPRYKIIEKKQPVAFWCNPISGHNTLYWYLQNLGQGPELLIRYENEEAVDDSQLPKDRFSAERLKGVDSTLKIQPAELGDSAVYLCASSPKGGTTTYEQYFGPGTRLTVT.

This CDR3 reads CASSFTVVGQYF. CDR3 nucleotides: TGTGCCAGCAGCTTCACCGTTGTCGGGCAGTACTTC. The chain carries TRBV7-2 and TRBJ2-7; D unclear. Germline V gives CDR1 SGHTA, CDR2 FQGNSA. Deletions cut 3 bases from V and 9 bases from J, with 12 bases between. CDR3 length: 12 residues.

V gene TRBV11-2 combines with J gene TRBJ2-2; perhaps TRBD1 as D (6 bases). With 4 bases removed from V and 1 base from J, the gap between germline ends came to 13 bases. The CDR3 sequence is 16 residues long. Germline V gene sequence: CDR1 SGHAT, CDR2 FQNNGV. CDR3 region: CASSSVGAQNTGELFF. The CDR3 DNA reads TGTGCCAGCAGCTCGGTGGGGGCGCAGAACACCGGGGAGCTGTTTTTT.

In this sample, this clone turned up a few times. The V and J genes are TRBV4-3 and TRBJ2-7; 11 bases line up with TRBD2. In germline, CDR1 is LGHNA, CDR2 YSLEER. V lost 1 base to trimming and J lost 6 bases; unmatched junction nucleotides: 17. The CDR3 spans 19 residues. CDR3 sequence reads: CASSQGYHRGELAGAEQYF. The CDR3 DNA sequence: TGCGCCAGCAGCCAAGGTTACCACCGCGGGGAACTAGCGGGAGCCGAGCAGTACTTC.

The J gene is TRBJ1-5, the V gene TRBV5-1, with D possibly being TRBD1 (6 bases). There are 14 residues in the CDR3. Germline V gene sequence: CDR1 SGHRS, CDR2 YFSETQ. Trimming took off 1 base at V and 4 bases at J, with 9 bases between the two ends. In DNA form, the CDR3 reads TGCGCCAGCAGCTTGTCAGGGGCGAATCAGCCCCAGCATTTT. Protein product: CASSLSGANQPQHF.

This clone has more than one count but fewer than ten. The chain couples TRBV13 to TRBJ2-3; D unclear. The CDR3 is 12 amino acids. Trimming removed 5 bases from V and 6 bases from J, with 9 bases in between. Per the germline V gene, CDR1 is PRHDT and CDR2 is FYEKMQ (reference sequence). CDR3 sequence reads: CASSHGVDTQYF. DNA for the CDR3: TGTGCCAGCAGCCATGGGGTTGATACGCAGTATTTT.

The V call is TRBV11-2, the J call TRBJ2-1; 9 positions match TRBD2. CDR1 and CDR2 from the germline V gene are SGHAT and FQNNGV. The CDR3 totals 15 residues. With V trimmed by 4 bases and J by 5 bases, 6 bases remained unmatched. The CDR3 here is CASSSRLAVHNEQFF. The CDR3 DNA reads TGTGCCAGCAGCTCGAGACTAGCGGTCCACAATGAGCAGTTCTTC.

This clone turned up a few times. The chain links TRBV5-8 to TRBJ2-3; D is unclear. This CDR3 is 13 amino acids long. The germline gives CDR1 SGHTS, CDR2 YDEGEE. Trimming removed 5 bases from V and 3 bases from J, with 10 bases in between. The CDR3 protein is CASSGDITDTQYF. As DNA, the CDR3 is TGTGCCAGCAGTGGCGATATTACAGATACGCAGTATTTT.

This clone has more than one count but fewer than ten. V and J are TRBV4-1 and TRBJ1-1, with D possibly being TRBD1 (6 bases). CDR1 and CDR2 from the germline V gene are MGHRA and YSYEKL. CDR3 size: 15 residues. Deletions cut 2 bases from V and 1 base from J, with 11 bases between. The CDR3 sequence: CASSQPRRGNTEAFF. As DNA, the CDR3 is TGCGCCAGCAGCCAACCTCGCAGGGGGAACACTGAAGCTTTCTTT.

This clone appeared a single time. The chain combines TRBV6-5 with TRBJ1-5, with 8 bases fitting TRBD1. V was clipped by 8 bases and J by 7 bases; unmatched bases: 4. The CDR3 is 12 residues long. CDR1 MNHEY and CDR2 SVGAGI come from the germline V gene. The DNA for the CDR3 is TGTGCCAGCCATACAGGGGGGCAGCCCCAGCATTTT. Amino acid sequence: CASHTGGQPQHF.

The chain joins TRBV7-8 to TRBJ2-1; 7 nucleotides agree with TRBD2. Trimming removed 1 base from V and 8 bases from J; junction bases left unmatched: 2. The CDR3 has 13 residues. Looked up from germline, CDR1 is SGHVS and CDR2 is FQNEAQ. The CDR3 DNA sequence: TGTGCCAGCAGCTTAGGACTAGCCCATGAGCAGTTCTTC. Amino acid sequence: CASSLGLAHEQFF. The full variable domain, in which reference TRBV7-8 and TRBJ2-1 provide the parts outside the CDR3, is GAGVSQSPRYKVAKRGQDVALRCDPISGHVSLFWYQQALGQGPEFLTYFQNEAQLDKSGLPSDRFFAERPEGSVSTLKIQRTQQEDSAVYLCASSLGLAHEQFFGPGTRLTVL.

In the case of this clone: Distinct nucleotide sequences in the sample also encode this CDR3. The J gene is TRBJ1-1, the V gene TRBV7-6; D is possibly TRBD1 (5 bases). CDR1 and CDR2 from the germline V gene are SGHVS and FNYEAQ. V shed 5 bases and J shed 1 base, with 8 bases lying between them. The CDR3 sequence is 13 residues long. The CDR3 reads CASSLQGNTEAFF. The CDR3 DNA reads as TGTGCCAGCAGCCTCCAGGGGAACACTGAAGCTTTCTTT.

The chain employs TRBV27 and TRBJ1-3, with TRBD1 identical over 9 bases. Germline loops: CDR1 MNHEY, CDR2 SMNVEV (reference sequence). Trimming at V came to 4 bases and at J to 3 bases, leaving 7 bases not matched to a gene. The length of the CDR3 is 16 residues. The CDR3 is CASSSIQGAGGNTIYF. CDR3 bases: TGTGCCAGCAGTTCCATACAGGGGGCGGGTGGAAACACCATATATTTT.

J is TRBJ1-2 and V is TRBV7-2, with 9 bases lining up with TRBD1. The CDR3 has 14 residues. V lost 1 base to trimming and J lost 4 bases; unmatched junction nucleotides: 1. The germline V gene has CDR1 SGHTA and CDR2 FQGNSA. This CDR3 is CASSLDRGPYGYTF. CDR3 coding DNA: TGTGCCAGCAGCTTAGACAGGGGGCCCTATGGCTACACCTTC. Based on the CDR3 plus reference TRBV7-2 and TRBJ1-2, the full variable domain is GAGVSQSPSNKVTEKGKDVELRCDPISGHTALYWYRQSLGQGLEFLIYFQGNSAPDKSGLPSDRFSAERTGGSVSTLTIQRTQQEDSAVYLCASSLDRGPYGYTFGSGTRLTVV.

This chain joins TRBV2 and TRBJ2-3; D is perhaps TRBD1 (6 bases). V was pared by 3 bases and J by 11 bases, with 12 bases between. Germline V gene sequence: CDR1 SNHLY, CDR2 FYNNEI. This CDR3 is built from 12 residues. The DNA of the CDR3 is TGTGCCAGCAGTGATATCGAGGGGGAGCAGTATTTT. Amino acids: CASSDIEGEQYF.

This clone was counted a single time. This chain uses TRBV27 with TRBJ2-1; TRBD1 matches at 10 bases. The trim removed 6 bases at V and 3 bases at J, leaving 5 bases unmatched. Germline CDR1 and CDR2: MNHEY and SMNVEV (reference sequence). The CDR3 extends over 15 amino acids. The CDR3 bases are TGTGCCAGCAGCCTGGACAGGGGGATCTACAATGAGCAGTTCTTC. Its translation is CASSLDRGIYNEQFF.

The CDR3 loop is CASSTRNTGELFF. CDR3 in DNA: TGTGCCAGCAGCACCAGGAACACCGGGGAGCTGTTTTTT. The chain employs TRBV6-6 and TRBJ2-2; no clear D. Germline V gives CDR1 MNHNY, CDR2 SVGAGI (reference sequence). The V gene lost 6 bases and the J gene lost 1 base, with 6 bases spanning the gap. This CDR3 contains 13 residues.

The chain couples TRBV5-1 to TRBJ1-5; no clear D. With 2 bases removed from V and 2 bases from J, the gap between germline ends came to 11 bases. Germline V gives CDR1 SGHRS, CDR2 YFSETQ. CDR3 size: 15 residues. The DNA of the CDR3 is TGCGCCAGCAGCTTAGGACCGGAACGCAATCAGCCCCAGCATTTT. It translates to CASSLGPERNQPQHF.

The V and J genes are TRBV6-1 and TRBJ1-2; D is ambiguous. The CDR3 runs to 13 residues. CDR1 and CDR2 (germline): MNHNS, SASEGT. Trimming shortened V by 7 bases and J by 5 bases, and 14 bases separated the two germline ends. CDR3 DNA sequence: TGTGCCAGCAATGTTAATTTGTATTATGGCTACACCTTC. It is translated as CASNVNLYYGYTF.

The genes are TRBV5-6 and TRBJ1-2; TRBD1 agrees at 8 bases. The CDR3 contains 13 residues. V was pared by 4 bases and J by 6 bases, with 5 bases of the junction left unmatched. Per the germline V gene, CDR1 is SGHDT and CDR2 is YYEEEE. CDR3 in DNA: TGTGCCAGCAGCCCAGGGGGCGCCCATGGCTACACCTTC. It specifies CASSPGGAHGYTF. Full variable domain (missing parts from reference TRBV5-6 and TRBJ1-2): DAGVTQSPTHLIKTRGQQVTLRCSPKSGHDTVSWYQQALGQGPQFIFQYYEEEERQRGNFPDRFSGHQFPNYSSELNVNALLLGDSALYLCASSPGGAHGYTFGSGTRLTVV.

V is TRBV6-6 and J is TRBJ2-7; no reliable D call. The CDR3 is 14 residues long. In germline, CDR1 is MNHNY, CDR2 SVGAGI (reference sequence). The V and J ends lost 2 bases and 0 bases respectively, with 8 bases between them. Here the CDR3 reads CASSYGSNSYEQYF. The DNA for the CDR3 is TGTGCCAGCAGTTACGGTTCTAACTCCTACGAGCAGTACTTC.

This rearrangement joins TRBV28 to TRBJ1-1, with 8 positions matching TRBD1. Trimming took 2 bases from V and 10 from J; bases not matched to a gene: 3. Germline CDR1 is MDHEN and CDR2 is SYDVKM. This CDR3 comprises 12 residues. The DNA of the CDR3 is TGTGCCAGCAGTTTACAGACAGGGGCAGCTTTCTTT. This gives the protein CASSLQTGAAFF.